The 25 T cell receptor beta chains listed next were all sequenced from one sample in a study of identical twins. Each CDR3 protein is one row after TCRdb ran MiXCR on the 5' RACE reads. Among about 340,000 distinct CDR3 sequences listed, about 10% were seen once. The sample consisted of naive T cells sorted from blood. These receptors came from a woman aged 45-60 years in good health.

The table lists this clonotype with a few counts. The chain employs TRBV21-1 and TRBJ2-4; TRBD1, as called in the table, went unchecked against the DNA. TRBV21-1 is given as a pseudogene. The CDR3 has 15 residues. The CDR3 sequence: CASARGTEAKNIQYF. The CDR3 DNA follows: TGTGCCAGCGCCCGGGGCACGGAAGCCAAAAACATTCAGTACTTC.

This clonotype showed up just a few times. CDR3 amino acids: CASSKRDRPSYEQYV. The CDR3 coding sequence is TGTGCCAGCAGCAAACGGGACAGGCCTTCCTACGAGCAGTACGTC. The chain has TRBV21-1 and TRBJ2-7; the table gives TRBD1 as D, unverified against the DNA. TRBV21-1 is described as a pseudogene. The CDR3 loop spans 15 amino acids.

J is TRBJ2-2 and V is TRBV20-1; 7 bases line up with TRBD2. Germline values: CDR1 DFQATT, CDR2 SNEGSKA (reference sequence). The CDR3 extends over 15 amino acids. The trim removed 3 bases at V and 3 bases at J, leaving 7 bases unmatched. CDR3 sequence (DNA): TGCAGTGCTAGTCCAGCGGGATGGTACACCGGGGAGCTGTTTTTT. Protein: CSASPAGWYTGELFF.

There are many counts of this clonotype. V and J are TRBV5-1 and TRBJ1-2; 8 bases align to TRBD1. The CDR3 spans 14 residues. Per the germline V gene, CDR1 is SGHRS and CDR2 is YFSETQ. Trimming removed 4 bases from V and 5 bases from J; junction bases left unmatched: 7. The CDR3 sequence: CASSVDRASYGYTF. DNA of the CDR3: TGCGCCAGCAGCGTGGACAGGGCGTCATATGGCTACACCTTC.

At least ten counts were recorded for this clonotype. CDR3 protein: CASRYTGGSGNTIYF. The CDR3 coding sequence is TGTGCCAGCAGATACACGGGAGGCTCTGGAAACACCATATATTTT. The chain couples TRBV12-3 or TRBV12-4 to TRBJ1-3; D remains ambiguous. The CDR3 is 15 amino acids. V lost 6 bases to trimming and J lost 0 bases, with 12 bases between them.

V is TRBV4-2 and J is TRBJ2-1, with TRBD2 matching 13 bases. Per germline, CDR1 LGHNA and CDR2 YNFKEQ. V lost 1 base and J lost 2; bases outside the gene matches: 8. CDR3 length: 19 residues. The CDR3 protein is CASSQGPAGLAGPYNEQFF. The CDR3 nucleotides are TGTGCCAGCAGCCAAGGTCCGGCGGGACTAGCGGGACCCTACAATGAGCAGTTCTTC.

Many counts were recorded for this clonotype. The V call is TRBV10-3, the J call TRBJ2-7, with 8 positions matching TRBD1. Germline V lookup: CDR1 ENHRY, CDR2 SYGVKD. V lost 7 bases to trimming and J lost 4 bases; unmatched junction nucleotides: 9. This CDR3 comprises 14 residues. CDR3 in amino acids: CAIKKQGDAYEQYF. CDR3 DNA sequence: TGTGCCATCAAGAAACAGGGGGACGCTTACGAGCAGTACTTC.

V gene TRBV5-1 combines with J gene TRBJ2-7, with D possibly matching TRBD1 (5 bases). This CDR3 is built from 15 residues. V lost 0 bases and J 7 bases, leaving 17 bases between the germline ends. The germline CDR1 and CDR2 sequences are SGHRS and YFSETQ. DNA of the CDR3: TGCGCCAGCAGCTTGGCCAGCCAGGGATCAGAAGAGCAGTACTTC. Encoded protein: CASSLASQGSEEQYF.

This clonotype was detected a few times. This chain uses TRBV12-3 or TRBV12-4 with TRBJ2-4; 9 bases are shared with TRBD2. This CDR3 contains 13 residues. V lost 6 bases and J lost 8; bases outside the gene matches: 5. CDR3 sequence (DNA): TGTGCCAGCAGCCATAGCGGGAGTGACATTCAGTACTTC. This encodes CASSHSGSDIQYF.

At least ten counts were recorded for this clonotype. The rearrangement uses TRBV29-1 and TRBJ2-1; D possibly corresponds to TRBD2 (6 bases). V was clipped by 5 bases and J by 9 bases, with 8 bases between them. In germline, CDR1 is SQVTM, CDR2 ANQGSEA. The CDR3 is 10 residues long. In DNA form, the CDR3 reads TGCAGCGTTCGGAGGGGTGAGCAGTTCTTC. Translation: CSVRRGEQFF.

This chain uses TRBV7-8 with TRBJ2-3, with D possibly matching TRBD2 (5 bases). Trimming pared 5 bases from V and 0 bases from J, leaving 15 bases between. The CDR3 contains 16 residues. Per germline, CDR1 SGHVS and CDR2 FQNEAQ. CDR3 in amino acids: CASSRTGRPSTDTQYF. The DNA for the CDR3 is TGTGCCAGCAGCCGGACTGGGCGGCCTAGCACAGATACGCAGTATTTT.

Ten or more counts support this clonotype. The chain carries TRBV29-1 and TRBJ2-2; maybe TRBD2 (5 bases). With 6 bases removed from V and 5 bases from J, the gap between germline ends came to 19 bases. Germline loops: CDR1 SQVTM, CDR2 ANQGSEA. The CDR3 runs 15 residues. CDR3 sequence: CSVHRESPNTGELFF. The DNA of the CDR3 is TGCAGCGTCCACCGGGAAAGCCCAAATACCGGGGAGCTGTTTTTT.

This clonotype has ten or more counts. The chain recombines TRBV5-5 with TRBJ2-1; 10 bases agree with TRBD2. This CDR3 is 16 amino acids long. V was pared by 9 bases and J by 4 bases, with 13 bases of the junction left unmatched. CDR1 and CDR2 from the germline V gene are SGHKS and YYEKEE (reference sequence). DNA for the CDR3: TGTGCCACCAGGGACAGAGGACTAGCGGAGTACAATGAGCAGTTCTTC. It translates to CATRDRGLAEYNEQFF.

This clonotype was observed a handful of times. This chain joins TRBV4-1 and TRBJ2-7, with 11 bases lining up with TRBD2. The junction had 10 bases not matched to a gene; V was cut back by 3 bases and J by 6 bases. Per germline, CDR1 MGHRA and CDR2 YSYEKL. The CDR3 consists of 16 residues. CDR3 in DNA: TGCGCCAGCAGCCAGGGTACCGGGACTAGCGGAGCCGAGCAGTACTTC. This gives the protein CASSQGTGTSGAEQYF.

This clonotype was seen only a few times. The genes are TRBV7-9 and TRBJ2-7; no definite D call. Between the trimmed V and J ends, which lost 1 base and 4 bases, there was a span of 5 bases. The CDR3 extends over 12 amino acids. The V gene's germline CDR1 is SEHNR and CDR2 FQNEAQ (reference sequence). Written as DNA, the CDR3 is TGTGCCAGCAGCTTAGGGATGTACGAGCAGTACTTC. Its translation is CASSLGMYEQYF.

The chain has TRBV7-9 and TRBJ2-1; TRBD2 agrees at 9 bases. The junction had 8 bases not matched to a gene; V was cut back by 0 bases and J by 5 bases. There are 17 residues in the CDR3. Per the germline V gene, CDR1 is SEHNR and CDR2 is FQNEAQ (reference sequence). CDR3 residues: CASSLAGGRGLHNEQFF. The CDR3 coding sequence is TGTGCCAGCAGCTTAGCGGGCGGGAGGGGGTTACACAATGAGCAGTTCTTC. Using reference TRBV7-9 and TRBJ2-1 for the parts outside the CDR3, the full variable domain is DTGVSQNPRHKITKRGQNVTFRCDPISEHNRLYWYRQTLGQGPEFLTYFQNEAQLEKSRLLSDRFSAERPKGSFSTLEIQRTEQGDSAMYLCASSLAGGRGLHNEQFFGPGTRLTVL.

This clonotype was seen repeatedly, ten times or more. The CDR3 coding sequence is TGCGCCAGCAGCCAAGGGCAGACTGGCACAGATACGCAGTATTTT. Translated: CASSQGQTGTDTQYF. This chain links TRBV4-1 with TRBJ2-3; D is unclear. CDR1 is MGHRA, CDR2 YSYEKL, per germline. V dropped 1 base and J dropped 1 base, with 9 bases sitting between them. The CDR3 runs to 15 residues.

The chain carries TRBV20-1 and TRBJ1-1, with D possibly TRBD1 on 5 matching bases. Germline values: CDR1 DFQATT, CDR2 SNEGSKA (reference sequence). The length of the CDR3 is 15 residues. Trimming took off 5 bases at V and 6 bases at J, with 22 bases between the two ends. The CDR3 nucleotides read TGCAGTGCTCTACCCACGGGCATTACAGGCTCTGAAGCTTTCTTT. Translated, it gives CSALPTGITGSEAFF.

This chain links TRBV12-3 or TRBV12-4 with TRBJ2-7; 7 nucleotides match TRBD1. The CDR3 is 15 amino acids. The V segment lost 5 bases and the J segment 0 bases; nucleotides outside the gene matches: 7. CDR3 loop: CASSPLTGSSYEQYF. CDR3 DNA sequence: TGTGCCAGCAGTCCGTTGACAGGGAGCTCCTACGAGCAGTACTTC.

This clonotype was picked up a small number of times. The chain couples TRBV14 to TRBJ2-4; D not resolved. CDR1 is SGHDN, CDR2 FVKESK, per germline. V lost 5 bases and J 9 bases, leaving 14 bases between the germline ends. The CDR3 contains 13 residues. CDR3 nucleotides: TGTGCCAGCAGCGTCCGATCGGGCGGCATTCAGTACTTC. Its protein is CASSVRSGGIQYF.

J is TRBJ1-2 and V is TRBV2; a weak D match, TRBD1 (6 bases). V was shortened by 4 bases and J by 1 base, with 16 bases between the two germline ends. The germline V gene encodes CDR1 SNHLY and CDR2 FYNNEI. This CDR3 has 16 residues. CDR3 sequence reads: CASSVTGSRLNYGYTF. The CDR3 nucleotides are TGTGCCAGCAGTGTAACAGGGTCACGTCTTAACTATGGCTACACCTTC.

This clonotype was recorded a few times. The V call is TRBV20-1, the J call TRBJ2-3; TRBD2 agrees at 14 bases. Germline CDR1 and CDR2: DFQATT and SNEGSKA (reference sequence). There are 15 residues in the CDR3. The junction had 5 bases not matched to a gene; V was cut back by 3 bases and J by 6 bases. The CDR3 spells CSASPTSGRGDTQYF. The CDR3 DNA reads as TGCAGTGCTAGCCCGACTAGCGGGAGGGGGGATACGCAGTATTTT.

The gene calls are TRBV6-4 and TRBJ1-1; D gene uncertain. Trimming removed 2 bases from V and 6 bases from J, with 16 bases in between. The CDR3 has 15 residues. CDR1 MRHNA and CDR2 SNTAGT come from the germline V gene. The CDR3 region has the DNA TGTGCCAGCAGTGACGGGTGGGGTCCCGGCGCTGAAGCTTTCTTT. Translation gives CASSDGWGPGAEAFF.

This chain joins TRBV12-3 or TRBV12-4 and TRBJ1-5, with D maybe TRBD1 (6 bases). The CDR3 length is 14 residues. The germline V and J ends were trimmed by 6 bases and 6 bases, with 15 bases remaining between them. CDR3 loop: CASSKDRIGQPQHF. CDR3 DNA: TGTGCCAGCAGCAAAGACAGGATAGGTCAGCCCCAGCATTTT.

At least ten counts were recorded for this clonotype. The chain combines TRBV14 with TRBJ2-7; D remains ambiguous. V gave up 4 bases and J gave up 3 bases, with 7 bases separating them. CDR1 and CDR2 (germline): SGHDN, FVKESK. This CDR3 contains 12 residues. The chain's CDR3 is CASSRFVYEQYV. CDR3 nucleotide sequence: TGTGCCAGCAGCCGATTTGTCTACGAGCAGTACGTC.